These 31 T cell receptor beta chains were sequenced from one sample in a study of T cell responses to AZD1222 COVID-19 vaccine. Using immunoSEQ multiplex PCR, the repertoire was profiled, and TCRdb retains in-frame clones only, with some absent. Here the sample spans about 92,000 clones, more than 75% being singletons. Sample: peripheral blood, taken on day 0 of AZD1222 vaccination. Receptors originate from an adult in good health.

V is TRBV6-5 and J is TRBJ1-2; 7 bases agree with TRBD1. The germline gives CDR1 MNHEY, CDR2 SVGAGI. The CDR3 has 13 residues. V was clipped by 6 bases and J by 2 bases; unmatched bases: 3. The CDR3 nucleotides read TGTGCCAGCAGACTGGACAGGAACTATGGCTACACCTTC. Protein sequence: CASRLDRNYGYTF.

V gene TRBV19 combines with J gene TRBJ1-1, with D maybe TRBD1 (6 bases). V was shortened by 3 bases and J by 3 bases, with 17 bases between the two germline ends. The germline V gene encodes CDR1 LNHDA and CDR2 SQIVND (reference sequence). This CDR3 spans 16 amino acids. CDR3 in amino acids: CASSIAGGASYTEAFF. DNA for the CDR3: TGTGCCAGTAGTATTGCCGGGGGGGCCTCGTACACTGAAGCTTTCTTT.

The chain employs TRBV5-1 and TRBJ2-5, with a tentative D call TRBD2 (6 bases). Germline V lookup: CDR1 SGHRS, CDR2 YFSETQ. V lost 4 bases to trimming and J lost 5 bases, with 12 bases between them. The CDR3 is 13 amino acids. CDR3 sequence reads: CASSAGTEETQYF. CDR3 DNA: TGCGCCAGCAGCGCGGGGACGGAGGAGACCCAGTACTTC. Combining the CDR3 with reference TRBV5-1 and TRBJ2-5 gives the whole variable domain KAGVTQTPRYLIKTRGQQVTLSCSPISGHRSVSWYQQTPGQGLQFLFEYFSETQRNKGNFPGRFSGRQFSNSRSEMNVSTLELGDSALYLCASSAGTEETQYFGPGTRLLVL.

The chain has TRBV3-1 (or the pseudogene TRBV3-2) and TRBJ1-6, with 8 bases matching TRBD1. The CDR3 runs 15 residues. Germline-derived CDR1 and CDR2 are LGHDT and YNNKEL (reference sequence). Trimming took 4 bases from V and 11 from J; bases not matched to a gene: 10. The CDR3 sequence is CASSPQAGGATPLHF. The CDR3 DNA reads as TGTGCCAGCAGCCCCCAGGCAGGGGGCGCGACACCCCTCCACTTT.

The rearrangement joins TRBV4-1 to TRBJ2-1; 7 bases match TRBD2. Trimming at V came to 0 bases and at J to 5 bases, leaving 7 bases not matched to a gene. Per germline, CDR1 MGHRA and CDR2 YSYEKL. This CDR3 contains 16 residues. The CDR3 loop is CASSQDPGGTNNEQFF. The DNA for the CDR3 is TGCGCCAGCAGCCAAGACCCGGGGGGAACGAACAATGAGCAGTTCTTC.

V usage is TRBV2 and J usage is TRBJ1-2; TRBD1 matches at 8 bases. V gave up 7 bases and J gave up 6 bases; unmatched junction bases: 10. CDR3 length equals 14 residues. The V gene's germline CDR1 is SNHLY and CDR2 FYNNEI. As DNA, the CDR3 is TGTGCCAGCACTCCCGGACAGGGAGTGCATGGCTACACCTTC. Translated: CASTPGQGVHGYTF.

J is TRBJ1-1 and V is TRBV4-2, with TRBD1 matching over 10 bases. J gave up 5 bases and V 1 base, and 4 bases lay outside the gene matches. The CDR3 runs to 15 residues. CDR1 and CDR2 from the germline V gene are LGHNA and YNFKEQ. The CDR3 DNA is TGTGCCAGCAGCCAAGCAGGGACAGGGGCAACTGAAGCTTTCTTT. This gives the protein CASSQAGTGATEAFF.

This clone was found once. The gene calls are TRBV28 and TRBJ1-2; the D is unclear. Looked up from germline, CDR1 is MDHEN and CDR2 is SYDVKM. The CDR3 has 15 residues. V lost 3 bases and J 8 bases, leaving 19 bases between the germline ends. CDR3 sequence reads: CASSLGRSFPGGYTF. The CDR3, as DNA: TGTGCCAGCAGTTTGGGTCGATCTTTCCCGGGGGGCTACACCTTC.

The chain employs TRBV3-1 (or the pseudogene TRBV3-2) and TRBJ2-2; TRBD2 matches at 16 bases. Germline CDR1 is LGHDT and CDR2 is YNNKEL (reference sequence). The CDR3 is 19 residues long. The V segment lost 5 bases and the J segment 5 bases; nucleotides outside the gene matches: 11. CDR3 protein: CASSDPGLAGGAGTGELFF. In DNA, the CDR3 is TGTGCCAGCAGCGATCCGGGACTAGCGGGGGGGGCTGGGACCGGGGAGCTGTTTTTT.

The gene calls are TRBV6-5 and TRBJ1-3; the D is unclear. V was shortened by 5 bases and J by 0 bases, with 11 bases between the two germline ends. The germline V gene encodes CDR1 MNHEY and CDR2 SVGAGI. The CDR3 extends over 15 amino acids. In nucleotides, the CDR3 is TGTGCCAGCAGTCTATTGGGGAACTCTGGAAACACCATATATTTT. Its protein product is CASSLLGNSGNTIYF.

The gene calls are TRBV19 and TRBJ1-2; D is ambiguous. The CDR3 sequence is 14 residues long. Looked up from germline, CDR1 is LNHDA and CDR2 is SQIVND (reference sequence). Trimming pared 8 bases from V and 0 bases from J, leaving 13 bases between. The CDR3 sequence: CASARVGANYGYTF. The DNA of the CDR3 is TGTGCCAGTGCTAGGGTGGGAGCTAACTATGGCTACACCTTC.

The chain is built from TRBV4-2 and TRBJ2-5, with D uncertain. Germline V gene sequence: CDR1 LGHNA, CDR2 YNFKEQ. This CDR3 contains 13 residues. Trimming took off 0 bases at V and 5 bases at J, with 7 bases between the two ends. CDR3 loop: CASSQDFEETQYF. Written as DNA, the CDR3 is TGTGCCAGCAGCCAAGATTTTGAGGAGACCCAGTACTTC.

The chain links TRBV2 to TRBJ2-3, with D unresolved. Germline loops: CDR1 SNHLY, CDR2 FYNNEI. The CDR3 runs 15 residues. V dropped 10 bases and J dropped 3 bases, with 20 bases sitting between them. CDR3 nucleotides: TGTGCCACCCAACAAGAAAGGAGTTGGACAGATACGCAGTATTTT. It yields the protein CATQQERSWTDTQYF.

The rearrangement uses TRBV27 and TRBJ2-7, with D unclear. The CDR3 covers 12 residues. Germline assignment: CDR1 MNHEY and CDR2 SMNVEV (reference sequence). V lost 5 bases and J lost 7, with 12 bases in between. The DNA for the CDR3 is TGTGCCAGCAGTCCCTCCCTGCGGGAGCAGTACTTC. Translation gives CASSPSLREQYF.

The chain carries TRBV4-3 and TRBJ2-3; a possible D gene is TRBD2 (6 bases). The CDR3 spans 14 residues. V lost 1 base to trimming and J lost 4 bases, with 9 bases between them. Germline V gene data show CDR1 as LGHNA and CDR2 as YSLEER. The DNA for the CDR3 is TGCGCCAGCAGCCAAGCGACTAGACCAGATACGCAGTATTTT. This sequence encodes CASSQATRPDTQYF.

CDR3 residues: CASSFLNSGANVLTF. The CDR3 coding sequence is TGTGCCAGCAGCTTTTTAAACTCTGGGGCCAACGTCCTGACTTTC. The J gene is TRBJ2-6, the V gene TRBV7-9; the D is unclear. There are 15 residues in the CDR3. The germline gives CDR1 SEHNR, CDR2 FQNEAQ (reference sequence). Trimming stripped 3 bases from V and 0 bases from J, with 6 bases between. Variable domain in full (rest from reference TRBV7-9 and TRBJ2-6): DTGVSQNPRHKITKRGQNVTFRCDPISEHNRLYWYRQTLGQGPEFLTYFQNEAQLEKSRLLSDRFSAERPKGSFSTLEIQRTEQGDSAMYLCASSFLNSGANVLTFGAGSRLTVL.

In nucleotides, the CDR3 is TGTGCCAGCAGCTTAGGTCCGAGGGGGCCGTACACCTTC. Protein product: CASSLGPRGPYTF. The chain uses TRBV7-2 and TRBJ1-2; 7 bases map to TRBD1. Germline CDR1 and CDR2: SGHTA and FQGNSA. V shed 1 base and J 11 bases; nucleotides not matched to a gene: 7. The CDR3 has 13 amino acids.

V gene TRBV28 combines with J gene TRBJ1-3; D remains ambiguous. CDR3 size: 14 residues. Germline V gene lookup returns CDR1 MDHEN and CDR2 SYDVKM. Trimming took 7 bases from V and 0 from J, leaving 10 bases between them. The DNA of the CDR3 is TGTGCCAGCAAACCAGGATCCTCTGGAAACACCATATATTTT. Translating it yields CASKPGSSGNTIYF.

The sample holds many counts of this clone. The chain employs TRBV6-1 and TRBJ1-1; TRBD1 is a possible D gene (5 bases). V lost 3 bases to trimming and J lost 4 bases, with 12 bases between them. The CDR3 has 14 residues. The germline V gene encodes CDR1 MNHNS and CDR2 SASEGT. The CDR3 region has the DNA TGTGCCAGCAGTGACCTGGGACCCATCACTGAAGCTTTCTTT. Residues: CASSDLGPITEAFF.

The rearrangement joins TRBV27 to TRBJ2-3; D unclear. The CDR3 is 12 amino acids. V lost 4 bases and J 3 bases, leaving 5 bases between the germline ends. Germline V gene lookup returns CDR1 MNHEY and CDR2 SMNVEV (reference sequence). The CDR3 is CASSSVTDTQYF. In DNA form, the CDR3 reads TGTGCCAGCAGTTCAGTGACAGATACGCAGTATTTT.

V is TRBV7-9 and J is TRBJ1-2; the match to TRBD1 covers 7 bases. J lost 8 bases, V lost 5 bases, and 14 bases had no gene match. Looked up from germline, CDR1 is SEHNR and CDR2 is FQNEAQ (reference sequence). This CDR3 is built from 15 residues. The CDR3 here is CASSMTTGSVTGYTF. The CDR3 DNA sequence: TGTGCCAGCAGCATGACGACAGGGAGCGTTACGGGCTACACCTTC.

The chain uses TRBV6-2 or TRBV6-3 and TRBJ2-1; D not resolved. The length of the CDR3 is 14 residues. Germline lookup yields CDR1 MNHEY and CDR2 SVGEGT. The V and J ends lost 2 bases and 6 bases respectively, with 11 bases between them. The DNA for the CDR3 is TGTGCCAGCAGTTACGACCGCCTGATCAATGAGCAGTTCTTC. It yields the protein CASSYDRLINEQFF.

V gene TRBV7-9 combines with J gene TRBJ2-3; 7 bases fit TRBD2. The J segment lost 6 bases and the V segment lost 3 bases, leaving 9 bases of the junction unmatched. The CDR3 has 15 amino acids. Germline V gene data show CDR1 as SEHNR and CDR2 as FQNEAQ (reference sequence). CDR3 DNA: TGTGCCAGCAGCTTTGGTGGGGGGGAGTGGGATACGCAGTATTTT. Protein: CASSFGGGEWDTQYF.

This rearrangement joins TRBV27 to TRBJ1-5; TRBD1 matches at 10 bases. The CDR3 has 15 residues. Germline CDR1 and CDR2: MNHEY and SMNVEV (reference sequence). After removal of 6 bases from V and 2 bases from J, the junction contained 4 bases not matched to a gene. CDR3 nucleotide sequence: TGTGCCAGCAGCGACAGGGGGCTTGGCAATCAGCCCCAGCATTTT. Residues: CASSDRGLGNQPQHF.

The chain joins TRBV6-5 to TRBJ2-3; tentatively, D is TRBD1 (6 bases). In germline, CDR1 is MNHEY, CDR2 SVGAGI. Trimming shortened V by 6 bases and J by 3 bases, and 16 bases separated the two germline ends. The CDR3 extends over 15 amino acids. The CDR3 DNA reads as TGTGCCAGCAGCAGAACAGGGTTTGGAACAGATACGCAGTATTTT. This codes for CASSRTGFGTDTQYF.

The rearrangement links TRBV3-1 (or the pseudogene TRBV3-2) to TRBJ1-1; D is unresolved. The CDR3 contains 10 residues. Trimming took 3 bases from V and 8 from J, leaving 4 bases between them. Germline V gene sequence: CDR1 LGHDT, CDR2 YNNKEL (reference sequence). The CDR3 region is CASSQEEAFF. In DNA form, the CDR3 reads TGTGCCAGCAGCCAGGAAGAAGCTTTCTTT.

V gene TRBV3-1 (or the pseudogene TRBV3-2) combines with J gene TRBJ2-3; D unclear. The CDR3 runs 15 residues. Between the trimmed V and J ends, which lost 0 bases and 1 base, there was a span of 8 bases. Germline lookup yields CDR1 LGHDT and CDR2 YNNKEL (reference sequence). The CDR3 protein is CASSQEVKGTDTQYF. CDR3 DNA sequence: TGTGCCAGCAGCCAAGAGGTTAAGGGCACAGATACGCAGTATTTT.

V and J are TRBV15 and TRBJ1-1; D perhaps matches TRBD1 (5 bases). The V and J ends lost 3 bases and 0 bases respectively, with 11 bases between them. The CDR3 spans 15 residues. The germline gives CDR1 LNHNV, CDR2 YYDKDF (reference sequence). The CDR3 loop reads CATSRPGRMNTEAFF. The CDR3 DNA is TGTGCCACCAGCAGGCCGGGACGGATGAACACTGAAGCTTTCTTT.

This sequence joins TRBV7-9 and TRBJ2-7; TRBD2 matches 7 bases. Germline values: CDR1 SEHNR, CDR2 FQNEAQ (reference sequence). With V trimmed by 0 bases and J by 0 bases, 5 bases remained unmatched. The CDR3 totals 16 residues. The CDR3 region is CASSLARGTTSYEQYF. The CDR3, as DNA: TGTGCCAGCAGCTTAGCGCGGGGGACTACCTCCTACGAGCAGTACTTC.

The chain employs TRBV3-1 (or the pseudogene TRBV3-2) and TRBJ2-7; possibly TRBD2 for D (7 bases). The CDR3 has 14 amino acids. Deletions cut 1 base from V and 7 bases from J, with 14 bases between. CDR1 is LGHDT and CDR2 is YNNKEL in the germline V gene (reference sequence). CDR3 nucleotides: TGTGCCAGCAGCCAAGGCGGGGGCCCGGGAGAGCAGTACTTC. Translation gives CASSQGGGPGEQYF.

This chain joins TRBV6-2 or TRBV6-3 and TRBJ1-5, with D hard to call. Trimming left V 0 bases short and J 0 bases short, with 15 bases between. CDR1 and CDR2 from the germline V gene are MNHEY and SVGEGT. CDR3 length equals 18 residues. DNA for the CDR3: TGTGCCAGCAGTTACTCTAGGCCTCAAACTTCTAGCAATCAGCCCCAGCATTTT. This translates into CASSYSRPQTSSNQPQHF.